This T cell receptor (beta chain) originates from a study of T cells after yellow fever vaccination. This CDR3 has 14 residues. The trim removed 5 bases at V and 5 bases at J, leaving 6 bases unmatched. Overall study findings and caveats: In post-booster samples, most primary-vaccination clones reappeared (about 97% CD4, approximately 91% CD8). Although most clonotypes did not, a small share appeared in both CD4 and CD8 compartments. A weaker secondary response peaked on day 5, the primary on day 15.

This clonotype has just a few counts. Its specificity is unknown. TCRdb used MiXCR to reprocess the 5' RACE reads, holding one entry per CDR3 protein. The data show 620,000 or so distinct CDR3 sequences, around 16% seen once. The origin of this receptor is a man between 18 and 29 years old who received the YFV17D yellow fever vaccine. The chain couples TRBV12-3 or TRBV12-4 to TRBJ2-1; TRBD1 aligns across 7 bases. The specimen comprised PBMCs, sampled about 5 days after the first yellow fever vaccination. The CDR3 bases are TGTGCCAGCAGTCCAGACAGGGCGGACAATGAGCAGTTCTTC. It is translated as CASSPDRADNEQFF.